The source of this TCR beta chain is a study of blood T cell repertoires in COVID-19. In the study overall: COVID-19 samples from acute and convalescent phases originated in the United States, Italy and Spain.

How the authors handled the data: The authors estimated nucleated cell counts from reference gene primer amplification. Data came from immunoSEQ multiplex PCR; TCRdb stores just in-frame clones and leaves some out. V, J and clone size reflect that table, while D and trimming were determined from the DNA. The table records around 49,000 clones, 80% to 95% of them present only once. This CDR3 comprises 15 residues. The V end was cut by 0 bases, the J end by 4 bases, with 7 bases between. CDR1 and CDR2 from the germline V gene are MNHEY and SVGAGI. Recruited during active infection, patients (from Seattle) were subsequently followed longitudinally.

The chain carries TRBV6-5 and TRBJ1-6; no firm D call. The receptor was isolated from a man aged 55 to 70 with COVID-19, enrolled during active disease. What was sequenced was peripheral blood. The DNA of the CDR3 is TGTGCCAGCAGTTACTCGAACAGATATAATTCACCCCTCCACTTT. It is translated as CASSYSNRYNSPLHF.